This T cell receptor (beta chain) came from a study of control samples from healthy donors and cancer patients (dated by TCRdb to the early 2020s). The library was built by means of the immunoSEQ multiplex PCR assay. TCRdb provides this immuneACCESS table in a form limited to in-frame rearrangements. Some clones are lacking; in checked studies, under half of them reflect an unresolved V gene, and why the rest are absent is not known. The sample profile shows 150,000 to 180,000 clones; about 94% of them were found once. The ten largest make up approximately 6% of the sample. On this clone: Its binding antigen is unknown. Base qualities are missing; no much larger clone stands one base away.

As encoded in the germline V gene, CDR1 is SNHLY while CDR2 is FYNNEI. The V end loses 6 bases and the J end loses 2 bases, and a stretch of 10 bases separates them. The CDR3 starts with the cysteine, ends with the phenylalanine, and has 13 residues. CDR3 DNA is the only sequence kept; it has 39 bases, read in frame from the first base. Recombination connected TRBV2 to TRBJ1-1, with no confident D gene call. The source of this sequence is a man between 35 and 55 years old in good health. Sequenced: blood. The CDR3 reads as follows: CASRPRGNTEAFF. In nucleotides, the sequence is TGTGCCAGCAGACCCAGAGGAAACACTGAAGCTTTCTTT.